Shown below are 19 T cell receptor beta chains from a single sample sequenced in a study of OX40 agonist ivuxolimab in advanced cancers. The method was immunoSEQ multiplex PCR; TCRdb's version includes in-frame clones alone and lacks a portion of them. The repertoire holds over 45,000 clones, with 85% as singletons. The sequencing here drew on CD4+ or CD8+ T cells sorted from blood, taken in a trial of the OX40 agonist ivuxolimab. The receptors were gathered from an adult with an advanced solid tumor such as melanoma, head and neck, liver or kidney cancer.

V gene TRBV27 combines with J gene TRBJ1-1, with a possible D match to TRBD1 (5 bases). The CDR3 length is 12 residues. Per germline, CDR1 MNHEY and CDR2 SMNVEV (reference sequence). The DNA for the CDR3 is TGTGCGAAAGGAAGACAGCCTGCTAAAGCTTTCTTT. This sequence encodes CAKGRQPAKAFF.

V gene TRBV27 combines with J gene TRBJ2-5; D call uncertain. This CDR3 spans 15 amino acids. Trimming took 0 bases from V and 4 from J, leaving 12 bases between them. Germline V lookup: CDR1 MNHEY, CDR2 SMNVEV (reference sequence). The CDR3, as DNA: TGTGCCAGCAGTTTATCAGGGTTCAGTACAGAGACCCAGTACTTC. This codes for CASSLSGFSTETQYF.

The genes are TRBV6-5 and TRBJ1-4; D gene ambiguous. V lost 0 bases and J 0 bases, leaving 8 bases between the germline ends. The germline gives CDR1 MNHEY, CDR2 SVGAGI. The CDR3 covers 16 residues. As DNA, the CDR3 is TGTGCCAGCAGTTACTCGAGTCCCGCAACTAATGAAAAACTGTTTTTT. Protein: CASSYSSPATNEKLFF.

The chain carries TRBV30 and TRBJ2-7; 7 bases are a match to TRBD1. The CDR3 is 15 amino acids. The germline V gene encodes CDR1 GTSNPN and CDR2 SVGIG (reference sequence). V gave up 3 bases and J gave up 7 bases; unmatched junction bases: 15. CDR3 sequence reads: CAWSYRGVESREQYF. CDR3 DNA sequence: TGTGCCTGGAGCTACAGGGGAGTAGAGAGCCGGGAGCAGTACTTC.

This chain links TRBV5-1 with TRBJ2-5, with D perhaps matching TRBD1 or TRBD2 (5 bases each). The germline V and J ends were trimmed by 4 bases and 1 base, with 17 bases remaining between them. Germline V lookup: CDR1 SGHRS, CDR2 YFSETQ. This CDR3 has 16 amino acids. The CDR3 here is CASSQVILRGQETQYF. Here the CDR3 DNA reads TGCGCCAGCAGCCAGGTGATACTGAGGGGCCAAGAGACCCAGTACTTC.

This chain's CDR3 is CASRETITDTQYF. DNA of the CDR3: TGTGCCAGCCGGGAGACAATCACAGATACGCAGTATTTT. This sequence joins TRBV9 and TRBJ2-3, with D perhaps TRBD2 (6 bases). The CDR3 totals 13 residues. The V and J ends lost 7 bases and 2 bases respectively, with 11 bases between them. Per germline, CDR1 SGDLS and CDR2 YYNGEE.

This clone was picked up one time. The CDR3, as DNA: TGTGCCAGCAGCCCCAAAATTAGCGGGAGGGCATCAGAGACCCAGTACTTC. Its protein is CASSPKISGRASETQYF. The gene calls are TRBV7-8 and TRBJ2-5; 11 bases agree with TRBD2. CDR1 and CDR2 (germline): SGHVS, FQNEAQ. The CDR3 is 17 amino acids. The V and J ends lost 5 bases and 4 bases, in that order; junction bases with no gene match: 12.

The chain is built from TRBV10-3 and TRBJ2-7; D might be TRBD2 (6 bases). V gave up 2 bases and J gave up 0 bases, with 11 bases separating them. Germline V gives CDR1 ENHRY, CDR2 SYGVKD. This CDR3 is built from 15 residues. The CDR3 DNA reads TGTGCCATCAGTGAGGGAGGCGGGGACTCCTACGAGCAGTACTTC. This sequence encodes CAISEGGGDSYEQYF.

J is TRBJ2-3 and V is TRBV7-9; 9 bases fit TRBD1. The CDR3 spans 16 residues. V shed 1 base, J shed 1 base, and the junction held 3 bases outside the gene matches. In germline, CDR1 is SEHNR, CDR2 FQNEAQ (reference sequence). The CDR3 nucleotides read TGTGCCAGCAGCTTAGTAGGGGACAGGGGCACAGATACGCAGTATTTT. This sequence encodes CASSLVGDRGTDTQYF.

The rearrangement uses TRBV7-9 and TRBJ2-5; 8 bases are shared with TRBD1. V lost 3 bases, J lost 2 bases, and 2 bases stayed unmatched. The CDR3 runs 14 residues. Germline V gene lookup returns CDR1 SEHNR and CDR2 FQNEAQ (reference sequence). The CDR3 region is CASSFGTGQETQYF. CDR3 nucleotide sequence: TGTGCCAGCAGCTTTGGGACAGGTCAAGAGACCCAGTACTTC.

The V call is TRBV6-5, the J call TRBJ1-2; the D is unclear. The V and J ends lost 7 bases and 8 bases respectively, with 14 bases between them. Germline-derived CDR1 and CDR2 are MNHEY and SVGAGI. CDR3 length: 12 residues. For the CDR3, the DNA is TGTGCCAGCACCTTAGATAGAAGGGGCTACACCTTC. Protein: CASTLDRRGYTF.

In this sample, this clone turned up a few times. The chain couples TRBV28 to TRBJ1-5; D might be TRBD1 (5 bases). The CDR3 is 13 amino acids. Trimming left V 8 bases short and J 3 bases short, with 11 bases between. Germline V gene data show CDR1 as MDHEN and CDR2 as SYDVKM. The CDR3 reads CASQGSYNQPQHF. DNA for the CDR3: TGTGCCAGCCAGGGCAGTTACAATCAGCCCCAGCATTTT.

V gene TRBV15 combines with J gene TRBJ1-2, with a weak D call TRBD1 (5 bases). The CDR3 totals 17 residues. The V and J ends lost 0 bases and 4 bases respectively, with 18 bases between them. CDR1 and CDR2 from the germline V gene are LNHNV and YYDKDF (reference sequence). CDR3 sequence reads: CATSREVGEGGLYGYTF. The CDR3 DNA is TGTGCCACCAGCAGAGAAGTAGGGGAGGGAGGCCTCTATGGCTACACCTTC.

V gene TRBV6-5 combines with J gene TRBJ2-1; D call uncertain. CDR1 and CDR2 (germline): MNHEY, SVGAGI. This CDR3 has 13 amino acids. V was cut by 10 bases and J by 2 bases, with 12 bases left in between. CDR3 sequence: CATSRTPYNEQFF. In DNA form, the CDR3 reads TGTGCCACCTCCAGGACCCCCTACAATGAGCAGTTCTTC.

This clone was recorded a few times. The chain employs TRBV7-9 and TRBJ1-2, with 11 bases lining up with TRBD1. J lost 5 bases, V lost 6 bases, and 8 bases had no gene match. This CDR3 has 15 amino acids. Germline V gene lookup returns CDR1 SEHNR and CDR2 FQNEAQ (reference sequence). CDR3 in DNA: TGTGCCAGCAGTACCCGGACAGGGGGCTCGTATGGCTACACCTTC. Amino acid sequence: CASSTRTGGSYGYTF.

The chain is built from TRBV15 and TRBJ2-7; 13 positions agree with TRBD2. With 2 bases clipped from V and 5 bases from J, the junction kept 3 bases outside the gene matches. CDR1 and CDR2 from the germline V gene are LNHNV and YYDKDF (reference sequence). This CDR3 is built from 15 residues. The CDR3 region is CATSRRTSGRNEQYF. In DNA, the CDR3 is TGTGCCACCAGCAGACGGACTAGCGGGAGAAACGAGCAGTACTTC.

The J gene is TRBJ2-2, the V gene TRBV4-1; 8 nucleotides line up with TRBD1. The germline V gene encodes CDR1 MGHRA and CDR2 YSYEKL. The CDR3 consists of 15 residues. V was clipped by 2 bases and J by 5 bases; unmatched bases: 4. The CDR3 region is CASSQRTGRTGELFF. The CDR3 coding sequence is TGCGCCAGCAGCCAACGGACAGGGAGGACCGGGGAGCTGTTTTTT.

This clone was found once. CDR3 sequence: CASSYTPDTAGGYTF. DNA of the CDR3: TGTGCCAGCAGTTACACACCTGACACAGCTGGGGGCTACACCTTC. The chain uses TRBV6-5 and TRBJ1-2; D is undetermined. This CDR3 is 15 amino acids long. V was clipped by 2 bases and J by 8 bases, with 18 bases between them. Germline assignment: CDR1 MNHEY and CDR2 SVGAGI.

This sequence joins TRBV27 and TRBJ1-4, with a possible D match to TRBD1 (5 bases). V was shortened by 2 bases and J by 8 bases, with 15 bases between the two germline ends. Germline V gene sequence: CDR1 MNHEY, CDR2 SMNVEV (reference sequence). This CDR3 comprises 15 residues. The CDR3 reads CASSLRGNFYEKLFF. The CDR3, as DNA: TGTGCCAGCAGTTTACGGGGCAACTTTTACGAAAAACTGTTTTTT. The full variable domain, rest sourced from reference TRBV27 and TRBJ1-4, is EAQVTQNPRYLITVTGKKLTVTCSQNMNHEYMSWYRQDPGLGLRQIYYSMNVEVTDKGDVPEGYKVSRKEKRNFPLILESPSPNQTSLYFCASSLRGNFYEKLFFGSGTQLSVL.